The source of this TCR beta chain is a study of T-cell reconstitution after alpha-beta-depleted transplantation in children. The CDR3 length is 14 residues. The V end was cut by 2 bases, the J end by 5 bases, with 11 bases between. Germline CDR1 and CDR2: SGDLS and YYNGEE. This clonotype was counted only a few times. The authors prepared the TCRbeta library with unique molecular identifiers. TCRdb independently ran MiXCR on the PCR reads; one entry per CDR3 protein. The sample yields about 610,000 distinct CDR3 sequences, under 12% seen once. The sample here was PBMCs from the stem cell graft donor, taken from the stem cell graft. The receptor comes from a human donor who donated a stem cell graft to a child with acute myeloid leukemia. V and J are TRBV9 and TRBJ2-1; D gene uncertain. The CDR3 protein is CASSVQTGDNEQFF. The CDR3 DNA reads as TGTGCCAGCAGCGTTCAAACGGGCGACAATGAGCAGTTCTTC.